The 22 T cell receptor beta chains given below trace back to one sample, sequenced in a study of T cell repertoires in cytomegalovirus infection. Each CDR3 protein is one row after TCRdb ran MiXCR on the reads. The sample holds 750,000 to 950,000 distinct CDR3 sequences, roughly 28% seen once. No antigen has been assigned to these receptors. Sample: cultured CD8+ T cells from PBMCs, taken from culture after CMV antigen stimulation. These receptor sequences come from a human donor in good health (CMV status not recorded). Some clones in this sample may be carry-over from other donors' samples.

The table lists this clonotype with a few counts. The chain employs TRBV4-2 and TRBJ2-3; D is tentatively TRBD1 or TRBD2 (6 bases each). The CDR3 has 16 amino acids. CDR1 is LGHNA, CDR2 YNFKEQ, per germline. V lost 0 bases, J lost 2 bases, and 12 bases lay in between. The CDR3 DNA reads as TGTGCCAGCAGCCAAGATCCGGGGGCGTTCACAGATACGCAGTATTTT. This encodes CASSQDPGAFTDTQYF.

The J gene is TRBJ2-7, the V gene TRBV15; the D gene is possibly TRBD1 (6 bases). Per the germline V gene, CDR1 is LNHNV and CDR2 is YYDKDF (reference sequence). V was trimmed by 0 bases and J by 2 bases, leaving 17 bases between them. The length of the CDR3 is 17 residues. CDR3 region: CATSRDLGAQGTYEQYV. The CDR3 bases are TGTGCCACCAGCAGAGATCTTGGAGCACAGGGTACCTACGAGCAGTACGTC.

The chain joins TRBV19 to TRBJ1-1, with D possibly matching TRBD1 (5 bases). Trimming took 1 base from V and 6 from J, leaving 12 bases between them. The length of the CDR3 is 14 residues. CDR1 and CDR2 from the germline V gene are LNHDA and SQIVND (reference sequence). Here the CDR3 DNA reads TGTGCCAGTAGTATAGGGGCAGGGATCGCTGAAGCTTTCTTT. It encodes CASSIGAGIAEAFF.

This clonotype has a count of ten or more. The J gene is TRBJ1-6, the V gene TRBV7-6; D remains ambiguous. The CDR3 loop spans 17 amino acids. V lost 3 bases to trimming and J lost 10 bases, with 22 bases between them. Germline values: CDR1 SGHVS, CDR2 FNYEAQ. CDR3 sequence: CASSFSRTIREGSPLHF. As DNA, the CDR3 is TGTGCCAGCAGCTTTTCCAGGACCATACGGGAAGGATCACCCCTCCACTTT.

The chain has TRBV29-1 and TRBJ2-2; no clear D. Trimming pared 4 bases from V and 4 bases from J, leaving 4 bases between. CDR1 and CDR2 (germline): SQVTM, ANQGSEA. The CDR3 is 11 residues long. The CDR3 DNA follows: TGCAGCGTTGCGGTCACCGGGGAGCTGTTTTTT. Protein product: CSVAVTGELFF.

The gene calls are TRBV20-1 and TRBJ2-2, with D possibly matching TRBD1 (6 bases). Germline CDR1 and CDR2: DFQATT and SNEGSKA (reference sequence). V lost 0 bases to trimming and J lost 1 base, with 15 bases between them. The CDR3 spans 17 residues. In nucleotides, the CDR3 is TGCAGTGCTAGAGATCCTAGGGGGATAATGAACACCGGGGAGCTGTTTTTT. Protein: CSARDPRGIMNTGELFF.

The V and J genes are TRBV9 and TRBJ1-2, with 10 bases identical to TRBD1. The CDR3 loop spans 17 amino acids. Germline V gene sequence: CDR1 SGDLS, CDR2 YYNGEE. The junction had 9 bases not matched to a gene; V was cut back by 0 bases and J by 4 bases. CDR3 protein: CASSVDGGTGASYGYTF. The CDR3 coding sequence is TGTGCCAGCAGCGTAGACGGAGGGACAGGGGCTTCCTATGGCTACACCTTC.

The CDR3: CASSLAAGGSLGTDTQYF. The CDR3 DNA follows: TGTGCCAGCAGCCTAGCGGCAGGGGGCAGTTTGGGCACAGATACGCAGTATTTT. The rearrangement uses TRBV6-2 or TRBV6-3 and TRBJ2-3; perhaps TRBD1 as D (8 bases). CDR1 is MNHEY, CDR2 SVGEGT, per germline. Trimming stripped 6 bases from V and 1 base from J, with 23 bases between. CDR3 length: 18 amino acids.

Here the CDR3 reads CTTRFTADRYEQYV. CDR3 nucleotides: TGTACCACCAGATTTACCGCAGACAGATACGAGCAGTACGTC. V and J are TRBV12-3 or TRBV12-4 and TRBJ2-7; possible D gene TRBD1, 5 bases. This CDR3 comprises 14 residues.

This clonotype occurred a few times. The chain carries TRBV27 and TRBJ1-5; D is ambiguous. Germline CDR1 MNHEY, CDR2 SMNVEV (reference sequence). Trimming removed 2 bases from V and 5 bases from J, with 10 bases in between. This CDR3 comprises 14 residues. DNA of the CDR3: TGTGCCAGCAGTTTAAGACTGATGGATCAGCCCCAGCATTTT. The encoded protein is CASSLRLMDQPQHF.

This chain links TRBV20-1 with TRBJ1-5; a weak D match, TRBD1 (6 bases). Per the germline V gene, CDR1 is DFQATT and CDR2 is SNEGSKA (reference sequence). V lost 2 bases and J lost 3, with 17 bases in between. The CDR3 totals 16 residues. The CDR3 nucleotides read TGCAGTGCTAGACCCACCCCCAGGGGAAACAATCAGCCCCAGCATTTT. This sequence encodes CSARPTPRGNNQPQHF.

V is TRBV19 and J is TRBJ1-5, with 7 bases identical to TRBD1. Germline lookup yields CDR1 LNHDA and CDR2 SQIVND (reference sequence). The CDR3 loop spans 14 amino acids. Trimming removed 5 bases from V and 7 bases from J; junction bases left unmatched: 8. CDR3 in DNA: TGTGCCAGTAGTGTCACAGGGGACGGGCAGCCCCAGCATTTT. The encoded protein is CASSVTGDGQPQHF.

The CDR3 spells CASSLGTGGGWEQFF. The CDR3, as DNA: TGCGCCAGCAGCCTTGGGACAGGGGGTGGATGGGAGCAGTTCTTC. V usage is TRBV4-1 and J usage is TRBJ2-1; 11 bases are a match to TRBD1. The trim removed 4 bases at V and 10 bases at J, leaving 9 bases unmatched. The germline CDR1 and CDR2 sequences are MGHRA and YSYEKL. This CDR3 is 15 amino acids long.

This clonotype has only a few counts. The chain employs TRBV4-2 and TRBJ2-5; possibly TRBD1 for D (5 bases). CDR3 length equals 12 residues. V gave up 3 bases and J gave up 5 bases, with 7 bases separating them. Germline V lookup: CDR1 LGHNA, CDR2 YNFKEQ. The DNA for the CDR3 is TGTGCCAGCAGCCAGGACACTGAGACCCAGTACTTC. This sequence encodes CASSQDTETQYF.

This clonotype was observed a few times. The CDR3 here is CASSYTRDEQFF. The CDR3 nucleotides are TGTGCCAGCAGTTACACGCGGGATGAGCAGTTCTTC. V usage is TRBV6-8 and J usage is TRBJ2-1; maybe TRBD2 (5 bases). The CDR3 consists of 12 residues. Trimming cost V 2 bases and J 8 bases, with 7 bases left between them. Germline-derived CDR1 and CDR2 are MNHGY and SAAAGT.

This clonotype was seen many times. The chain couples TRBV7-9 to TRBJ2-3; the D is unclear. Germline-derived CDR1 and CDR2 are SEHNR and FQNEAQ (reference sequence). V was clipped by 5 bases and J by 0 bases, with 3 bases between them. The CDR3 sequence is 12 residues long. In DNA form, the CDR3 reads TGTGCCAGCAGCGAGAGCACAGATACGCAGTATTTT. Amino acids: CASSESTDTQYF.

V and J are TRBV7-9 and TRBJ1-5; D is ambiguous. Germline-derived CDR1 and CDR2 are SEHNR and FQNEAQ (reference sequence). Trimming took off 5 bases at V and 9 bases at J, with 17 bases between the two ends. This CDR3 spans 14 amino acids. The CDR3 here is CASSPDAAGSPQHF. CDR3 nucleotides: TGTGCCAGCAGCCCCGACGCGGCCGGGTCGCCCCAGCATTTT.

The genes are TRBV27 and TRBJ1-2, with TRBD1 matching over 9 bases. This CDR3 has 12 amino acids. Germline V gene lookup returns CDR1 MNHEY and CDR2 SMNVEV (reference sequence). J gave up 7 bases and V 8 bases, and 5 bases lay outside the gene matches. The CDR3 spells CASRQGVSGYTF. CDR3 sequence (DNA): TGTGCCAGCCGACAGGGGGTCTCTGGCTACACCTTC.

This chain links TRBV27 with TRBJ1-5; D not certain. V was pared by 4 bases and J by 3 bases, with 13 bases between. Per the germline V gene, CDR1 is MNHEY and CDR2 is SMNVEV (reference sequence). CDR3 size: 15 residues. The CDR3 nucleotides are TGTGCCAGCAGTTCCCAGTGGCAGAACAATCAGCCCCAGCATTTT. Encoded protein: CASSSQWQNNQPQHF.

This clonotype was picked up a small number of times. The chain couples TRBV7-6 to TRBJ1-1; a weak D match, TRBD1 (5 bases). Germline CDR1 reads SGHVS; CDR2 reads FNYEAQ. The V end lost 4 bases, the J end lost 3 bases, and 15 bases lay between the germline ends. The CDR3 has 15 amino acids. CDR3 sequence: CASSYRDSKDTEAFF. CDR3 bases: TGTGCCAGCAGCTACCGCGACAGTAAAGACACTGAAGCTTTCTTT.

The genes are TRBV10-3 and TRBJ1-3; D gene ambiguous. The CDR3 consists of 15 residues. Germline CDR1 is ENHRY and CDR2 is SYGVKD. The V gene lost 6 bases and the J gene lost 0 bases, with 12 bases spanning the gap. As DNA, the CDR3 is TGTGCCATCAGGGGATTGGGCTACTCTGGAAACACCATATATTTT. Translating gives CAIRGLGYSGNTIYF.

This sequence joins TRBV3-1 and TRBJ2-7, with 7 bases lining up with TRBD1. Per the germline V gene, CDR1 is LGHDT and CDR2 is YNNKEL (reference sequence). V lost 0 bases to trimming and J lost 6 bases; unmatched junction nucleotides: 5. This CDR3 has 14 residues. The CDR3 nucleotides read TGTGCCAGCAGCCAAGATGAGGGGGCGGGCGAGCAGTACGTC. This codes for CASSQDEGAGEQYV.